This is a list of T cell receptor beta chains from one sample in a study of human T cells and chemical hapten exposure. TCRdb processed the RACE reads anew with MiXCR; each CDR3 protein has one entry. The sample holds around 110,000 distinct CDR3 sequences, 12% seen once. The input for sequencing was whole blood, taken in connection with sensitization to the hapten diphenylcyclopropenone (DPC). Receptor source: a woman aged 45-65 years with alopecia areata. Some clones in this sample may be carry-over from other donors' samples. CDR3s include the opening cysteine and the closing phenylalanine or tryptophan. D genes are given only for firm matches. The size entry is marked missing in some rows and otherwise reads once, few, many or a size class.

abundance,v_gene,j_gene,d_gene,CDR3aa,CDR3nt
-,TRBV12-5,TRBJ1-5,-,CASGLKRRGSNQPQHF,TGTGCTAGTGGTTTGAAGCGGCGGGGGAGCAATCAGCCCCAGCATTTT
few,TRBV7-2,TRBJ1-2,TRBD1,CASRAGGSRYGYTF,TGTGCCAGCAGAGCAGGGGGGTCCCGATATGGCTACACCTTC
-,TRBV29-1,TRBJ2-7,-,CSVEAGAYEQYF,TGCAGCGTTGAAGCAGGAGCCTACGAGCAGTACTTC
many,TRBV28,TRBJ2-7,-,CASSLRGPSTYEQYF,TGTGCCAGCAGTTTACGGGGCCCGAGCACCTACGAGCAGTACTTC
-,TRBV28,TRBJ1-5,-,CASSSLSNQHF,TGTGCCAGCAGTTCCCTGAGTAACCAGCATTTT
few,TRBV6-6,TRBJ1-2,-,CASRDSLYGYTF,TGTGCCAGCAGAGACAGTCTCTATGGCTACACCTTC
few,TRBV11-2,TRBJ1-4,TRBD1,CASGNRGQHEKLFF,TGTGCCAGCGGGAACAGGGGGCAGCATGAAAAACTGTTTTTT
many,TRBV28,TRBJ1-2,TRBD1,CATRQGRNYGYTF,TGTGCCACCCGACAGGGAAGAAACTATGGCTACACCTTC
many,TRBV20-1,TRBJ2-2,TRBD1,CSAPGQDTGELFF,TGCAGTGCCCCGGGACAGGACACCGGGGAGCTGTTTTTT
-,TRBV7-2,TRBJ1-4,-,CASSFYHRNEKLFF,TGTGCCAGCAGCTTTTACCACAGGAATGAAAAACTGTTTTTT
few,TRBV4-1,TRBJ2-6,-,CASSQEAGAGANVLTF,TGCGCCAGCAGCCAAGAGGCAGGGGCTGGGGCCAACGTCCTGACTTTC
many,TRBV4-3,TRBJ1-4,TRBD1,CASSRGQTGKNEKLFF,TGCGCCAGCAGCCGCGGTCAGACAGGGAAGAATGAAAAACTGTTTTTT
-,TRBV12-3/TRBV12-4,TRBJ2-7,-,CASSFKPAYEQYF,TGTGCCAGCAGTTTTAAGCCGGCCTACGAGCAGTACTTC
few,TRBV25-1,TRBJ2-7,TRBD1,CASSVTGGSGEQYF,TGTGCCAGCAGTGTAACAGGGGGCTCAGGCGAGCAGTACTTC
-,TRBV10-3,TRBJ1-1,-,CAISDSMNTEAFF,TGTGCCATCAGCGACAGTATGAACACTGAAGCTTTCTTT
few,TRBV19,TRBJ1-5,TRBD1,CASSTFPKGAHQPQHF,TGTGCCAGTAGTACCTTCCCGAAGGGGGCGCATCAGCCCCAGCATTTT
few,TRBV3-1,TRBJ2-2,TRBD2,CASSRTSASRGFSGELFF,TGTGCCAGCAGCCGGACTAGCGCCTCTCGCGGGTTCAGCGGGGAGCTGTTTTTT
many,TRBV12-3/TRBV12-4,TRBJ1-2,-,CASSFEGTPGF,TGTGCCAGCAGTTTTGAAGGGACGCCCGGCTTC
-,TRBV5-6,TRBJ2-3,-,CASSLDLRAGRTDTQYF,TGTGCCAGCAGCCTCGACTTGAGGGCAGGACGCACAGATACGCAGTATTTT
-,TRBV18,TRBJ1-6,-,CASSPRDMGGANNSPLHF,TGTGCCAGCTCACCACGAGATATGGGGGGTGCAAATAATTCACCCCTCCACTTT
few,TRBV3-1,TRBJ1-1,-,CASSQHRGTEAFF,TGTGCCAGCAGCCAACATAGGGGGACTGAAGCTTTCTTT
many,TRBV10-2,TRBJ2-5,-,CASSEDVAEETQYF,TGCGCCAGCAGTGAGGATGTAGCCGAAGAGACCCAGTACTTC
few,TRBV7-2,TRBJ2-1,TRBD2,CASSSALAGGQDEQFF,TGTGCCAGCAGCTCCGCGCTAGCGGGAGGGCAGGATGAGCAGTTCTTC
many,TRBV29-1,TRBJ1-2,-,CSVRTGSIYGYTF,TGCAGCGTTAGGACCGGGAGCATCTATGGCTACACCTTC
-,TRBV6-4,TRBJ2-1,TRBD1,CASKIDRGLYNEQFF,TGTGCCAGCAAGATAGACAGGGGGCTTTACAATGAGCAGTTCTTC
-,TRBV12-3/TRBV12-4,TRBJ1-1,-,CASSWTAWDSEAFF,TGTGCCAGCAGTTGGACAGCCTGGGACTCTGAAGCTTTCTTT
-,TRBV4-1,TRBJ2-3,TRBD1,CASSQGRTGGEDTQYF,TGCGCCAGCAGCCAAGGAAGGACAGGGGGGGAAGATACGCAGTATTTT
few,TRBV18,TRBJ2-6,-,CASSSDEPGANVLTF,TGTGCCAGCTCATCCGACGAGCCTGGGGCCAACGTCCTGACTTTC
-,TRBV2,TRBJ2-2,-,CASSLGRAGELFF,TGTGCCAGCAGCCTAGGCCGGGCCGGGGAGCTGTTTTTT
few,TRBV3-1,TRBJ2-3,TRBD2,CASSQDRTSGDTQYF,TGTGCCAGCAGCCAAGACAGGACTAGCGGAGATACGCAGTATTTT
few,TRBV7-2,TRBJ2-7,-,CASSLLLASYEQYF,TGTGCCAGCAGCTTACTTCTGGCTAGCTACGAGCAGTACTTC
-,TRBV6-6,TRBJ2-7,TRBD2,CASSPPLAGDNEQYF,TGTGCCAGCAGTCCACCTCTAGCGGGAGACAACGAGCAGTACTTC